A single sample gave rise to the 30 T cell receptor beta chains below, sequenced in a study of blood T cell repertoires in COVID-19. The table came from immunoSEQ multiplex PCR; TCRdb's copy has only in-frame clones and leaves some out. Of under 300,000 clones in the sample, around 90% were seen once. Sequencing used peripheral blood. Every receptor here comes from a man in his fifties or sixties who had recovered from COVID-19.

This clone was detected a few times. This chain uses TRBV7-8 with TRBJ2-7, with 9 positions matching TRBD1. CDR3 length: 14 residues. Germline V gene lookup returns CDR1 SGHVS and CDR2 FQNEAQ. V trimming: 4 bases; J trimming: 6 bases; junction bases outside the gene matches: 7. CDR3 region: CASSSRDRVVEQYF. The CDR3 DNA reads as TGTGCCAGCAGCTCCCGGGACAGGGTTGTCGAGCAGTACTTC.

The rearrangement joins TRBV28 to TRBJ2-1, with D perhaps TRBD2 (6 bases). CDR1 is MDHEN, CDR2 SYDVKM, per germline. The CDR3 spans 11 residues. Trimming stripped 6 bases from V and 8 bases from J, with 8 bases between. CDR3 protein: CASRLAYEQFF. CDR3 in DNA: TGTGCCAGCAGGCTAGCGTATGAGCAGTTCTTC.

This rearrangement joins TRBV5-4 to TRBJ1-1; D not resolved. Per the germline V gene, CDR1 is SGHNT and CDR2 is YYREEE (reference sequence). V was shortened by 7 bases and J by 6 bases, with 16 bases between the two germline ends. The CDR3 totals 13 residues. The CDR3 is CASFSPGFPEAFF. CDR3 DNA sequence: TGTGCCAGCTTCAGTCCGGGTTTCCCTGAAGCTTTCTTT.

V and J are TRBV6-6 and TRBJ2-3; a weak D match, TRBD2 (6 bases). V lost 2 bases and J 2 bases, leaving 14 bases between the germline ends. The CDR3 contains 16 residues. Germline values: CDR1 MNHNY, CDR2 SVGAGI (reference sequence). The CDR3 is CASSYIELAYTDTQYF. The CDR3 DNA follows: TGTGCCAGCAGTTACATAGAACTAGCTTACACAGATACGCAGTATTTT.

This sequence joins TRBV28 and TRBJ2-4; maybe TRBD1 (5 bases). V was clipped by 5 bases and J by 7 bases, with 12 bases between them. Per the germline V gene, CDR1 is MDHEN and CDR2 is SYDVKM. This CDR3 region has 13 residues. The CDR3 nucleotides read TGTGCCAGCAGTATACAGGTCTTCAACATTCAGTACTTC. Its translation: CASSIQVFNIQYF.

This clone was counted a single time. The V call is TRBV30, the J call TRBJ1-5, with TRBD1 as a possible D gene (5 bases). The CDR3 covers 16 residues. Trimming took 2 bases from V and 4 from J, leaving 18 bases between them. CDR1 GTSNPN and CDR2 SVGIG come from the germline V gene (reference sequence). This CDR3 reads CAWSMRGLKFNQPQHF. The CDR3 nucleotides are TGTGCCTGGAGTATGCGGGGCTTAAAGTTTAATCAGCCCCAGCATTTT.

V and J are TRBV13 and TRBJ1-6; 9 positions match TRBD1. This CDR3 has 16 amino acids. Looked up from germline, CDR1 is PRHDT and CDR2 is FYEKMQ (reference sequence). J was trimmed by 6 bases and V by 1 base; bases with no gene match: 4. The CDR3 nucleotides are TGTGCCAGCAGCTTAGTACAGGGGGCGACTAATTCACCCCTCCACTTT. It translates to CASSLVQGATNSPLHF.

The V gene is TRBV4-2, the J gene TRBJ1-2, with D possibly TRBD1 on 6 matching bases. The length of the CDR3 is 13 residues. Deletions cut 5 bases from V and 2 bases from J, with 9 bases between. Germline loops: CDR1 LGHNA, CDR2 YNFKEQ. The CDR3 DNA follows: TGTGCCAGCAGCAGGGACACAAACTATGGCTACACCTTC. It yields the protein CASSRDTNYGYTF.

DNA for the CDR3: TGTGCCAGCAGTTACTCGGGTCGGGGGGGCCATACGCAGTATTTT. Translating gives CASSYSGRGGHTQYF. This chain uses TRBV6-5 with TRBJ2-3; TRBD2 agrees at 8 bases. This CDR3 spans 15 amino acids. Unmatched junction bases numbered 6, after V lost 0 bases and J lost 7 bases. The V gene's germline CDR1 is MNHEY and CDR2 SVGAGI.

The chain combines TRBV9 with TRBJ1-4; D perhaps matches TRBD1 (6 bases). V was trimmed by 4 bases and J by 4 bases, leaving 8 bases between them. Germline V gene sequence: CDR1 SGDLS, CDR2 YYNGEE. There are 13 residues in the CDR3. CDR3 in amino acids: CASSRQVNEKLFF. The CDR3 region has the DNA TGTGCCAGCAGCCGACAGGTTAATGAAAAACTGTTTTTT. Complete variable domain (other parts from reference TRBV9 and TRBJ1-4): DSGVTQTPKHLITATGQRVTLRCSPRSGDLSVYWYQQSLDQGLQFLIQYYNGEERAKGNILERFSAQQFPDLHSELNLSSLELGDSALYFCASSRQVNEKLFFGSGTQLSVL.

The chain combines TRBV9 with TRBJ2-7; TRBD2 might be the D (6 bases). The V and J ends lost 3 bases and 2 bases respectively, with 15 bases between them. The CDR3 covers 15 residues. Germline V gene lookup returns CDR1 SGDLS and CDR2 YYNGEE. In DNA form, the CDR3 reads TGTGCCAGCAGCGCCATAGGACTACCAACCTACGAGCAGTACTTC. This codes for CASSAIGLPTYEQYF.

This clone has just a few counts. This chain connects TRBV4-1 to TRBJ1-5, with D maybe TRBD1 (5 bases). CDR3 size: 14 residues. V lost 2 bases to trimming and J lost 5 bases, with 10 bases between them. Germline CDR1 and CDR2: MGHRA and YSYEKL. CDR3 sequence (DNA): TGCGCCAGCAGCCAAAACAGGCCGGATCAGCCCCAGCATTTT. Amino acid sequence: CASSQNRPDQPQHF.

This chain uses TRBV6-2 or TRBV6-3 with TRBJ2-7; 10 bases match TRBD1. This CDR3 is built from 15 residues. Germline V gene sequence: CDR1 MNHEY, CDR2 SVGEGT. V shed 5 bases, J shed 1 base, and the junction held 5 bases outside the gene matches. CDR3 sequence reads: CASSPGQGLSYEQYV. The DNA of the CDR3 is TGTGCCAGCAGTCCGGGACAGGGGCTGTCCTACGAGCAGTACGTC.

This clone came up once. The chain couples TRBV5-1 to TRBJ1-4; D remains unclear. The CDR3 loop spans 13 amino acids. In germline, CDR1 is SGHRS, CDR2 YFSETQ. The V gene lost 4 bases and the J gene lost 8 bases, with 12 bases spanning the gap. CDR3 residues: CASSESRREKLFF. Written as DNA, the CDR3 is TGCGCCAGCAGCGAGTCTCGTCGCGAAAAACTGTTTTTT.

CDR3: CASSPRTDVATGELFF. The CDR3, as DNA: TGTGCCAGCAGCCCTCGGACAGACGTGGCCACCGGGGAGCTGTTTTTT. V gene TRBV9 combines with J gene TRBJ2-2; possibly TRBD1 for D (6 bases). CDR3 size: 16 residues. V dropped 4 bases and J dropped 4 bases, with 17 bases sitting between them. Germline-derived CDR1 and CDR2 are SGDLS and YYNGEE.

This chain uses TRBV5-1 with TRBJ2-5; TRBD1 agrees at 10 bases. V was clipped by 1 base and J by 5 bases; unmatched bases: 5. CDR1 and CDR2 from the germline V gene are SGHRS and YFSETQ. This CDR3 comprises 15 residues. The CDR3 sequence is CASSLLGQGGETQYF. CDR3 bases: TGCGCCAGCAGCTTGTTAGGACAGGGGGGTGAGACCCAGTACTTC.

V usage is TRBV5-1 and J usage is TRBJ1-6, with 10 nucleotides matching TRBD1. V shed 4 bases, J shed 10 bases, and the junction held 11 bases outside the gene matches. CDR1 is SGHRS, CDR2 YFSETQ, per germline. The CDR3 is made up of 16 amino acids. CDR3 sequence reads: CASSRTGGQGESPLHF. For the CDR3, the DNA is TGCGCCAGCAGCCGGACAGGGGGGCAGGGAGAATCACCCCTCCACTTT.

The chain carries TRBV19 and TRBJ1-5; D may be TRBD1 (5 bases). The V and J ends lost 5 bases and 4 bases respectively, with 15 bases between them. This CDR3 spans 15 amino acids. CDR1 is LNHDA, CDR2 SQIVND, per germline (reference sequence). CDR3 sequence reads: CASSLPQGLNQPQHF. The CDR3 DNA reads TGTGCCAGTAGTCTACCCCAGGGATTGAATCAGCCCCAGCATTTT.

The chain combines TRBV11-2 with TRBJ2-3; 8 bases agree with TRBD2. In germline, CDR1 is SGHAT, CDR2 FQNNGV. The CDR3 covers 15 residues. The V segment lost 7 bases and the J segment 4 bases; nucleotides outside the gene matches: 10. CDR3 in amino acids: CASNNGLAGPDTQYF. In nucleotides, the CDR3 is TGTGCCAGCAACAACGGACTAGCCGGCCCAGATACGCAGTATTTT.

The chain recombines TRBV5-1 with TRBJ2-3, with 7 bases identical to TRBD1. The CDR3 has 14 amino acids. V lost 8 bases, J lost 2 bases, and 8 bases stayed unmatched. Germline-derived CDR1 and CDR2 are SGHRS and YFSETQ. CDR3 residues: CARRQGEPTDTQYF. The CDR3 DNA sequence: TGCGCCAGAAGACAGGGAGAGCCCACAGATACGCAGTATTTT. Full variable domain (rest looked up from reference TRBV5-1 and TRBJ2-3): KAGVTQTPRYLIKTRGQQVTLSCSPISGHRSVSWYQQTPGQGLQFLFEYFSETQRNKGNFPGRFSGRQFSNSRSEMNVSTLELGDSALYLCARRQGEPTDTQYFGPGTRLTVL.

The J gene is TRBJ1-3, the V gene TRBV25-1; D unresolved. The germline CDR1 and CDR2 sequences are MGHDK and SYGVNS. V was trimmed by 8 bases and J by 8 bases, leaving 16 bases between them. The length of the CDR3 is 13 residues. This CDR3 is CASLNLAGDTIYF. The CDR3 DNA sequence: TGTGCCAGCCTTAATTTGGCCGGAGACACCATATATTTT.

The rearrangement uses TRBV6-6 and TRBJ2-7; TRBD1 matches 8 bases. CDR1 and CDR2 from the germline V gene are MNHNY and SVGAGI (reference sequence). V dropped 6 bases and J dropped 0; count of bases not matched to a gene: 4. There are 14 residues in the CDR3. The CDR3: CASSGQGRSYEQYF. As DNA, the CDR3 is TGTGCCAGCAGCGGACAGGGACGCTCCTACGAGCAGTACTTC.

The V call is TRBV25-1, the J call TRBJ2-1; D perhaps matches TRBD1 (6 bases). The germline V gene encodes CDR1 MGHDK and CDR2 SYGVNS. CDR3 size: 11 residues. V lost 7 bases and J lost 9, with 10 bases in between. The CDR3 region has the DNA TGTGCCAGCACTCAGGGGCTTGAGCAGTTCTTC. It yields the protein CASTQGLEQFF.

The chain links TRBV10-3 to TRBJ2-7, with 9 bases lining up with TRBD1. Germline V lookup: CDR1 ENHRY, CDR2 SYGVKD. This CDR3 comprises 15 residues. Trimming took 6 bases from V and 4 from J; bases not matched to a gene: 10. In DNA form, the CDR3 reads TGTGCCATCAGCCCGGGACAGGGTCTGAAGTACGAGCAGTACTTC. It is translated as CAISPGQGLKYEQYF.

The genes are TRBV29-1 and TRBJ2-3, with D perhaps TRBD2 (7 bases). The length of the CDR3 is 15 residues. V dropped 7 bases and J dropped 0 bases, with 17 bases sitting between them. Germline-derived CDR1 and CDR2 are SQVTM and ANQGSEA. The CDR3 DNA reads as TGCAGCGAGAGGGGGGGGCAGGGAAGCACAGATACGCAGTATTTT. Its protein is CSERGGQGSTDTQYF.

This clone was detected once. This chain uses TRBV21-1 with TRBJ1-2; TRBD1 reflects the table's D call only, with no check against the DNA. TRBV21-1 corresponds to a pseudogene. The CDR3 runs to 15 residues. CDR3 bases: TGTGCCAGCAGCAAGAACAGGGTGATAAGGGATGGCTACACCTTC. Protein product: CASSKNRVIRDGYTF.

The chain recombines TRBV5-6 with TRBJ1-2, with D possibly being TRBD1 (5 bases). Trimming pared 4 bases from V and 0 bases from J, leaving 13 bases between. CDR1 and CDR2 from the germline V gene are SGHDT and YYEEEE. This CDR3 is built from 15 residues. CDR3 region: CASSRQQGSNYGYTF. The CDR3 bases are TGTGCCAGCAGCCGTCAGCAGGGATCTAACTATGGCTACACCTTC.

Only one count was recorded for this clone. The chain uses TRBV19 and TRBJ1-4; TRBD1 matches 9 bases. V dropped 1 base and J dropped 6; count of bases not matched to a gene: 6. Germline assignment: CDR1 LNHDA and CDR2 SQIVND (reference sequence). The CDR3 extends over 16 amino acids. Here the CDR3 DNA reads TGTGCCAGTAGTATAGGCTGGGACAGGGTAGATGAAAAACTGTTTTTT. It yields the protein CASSIGWDRVDEKLFF.

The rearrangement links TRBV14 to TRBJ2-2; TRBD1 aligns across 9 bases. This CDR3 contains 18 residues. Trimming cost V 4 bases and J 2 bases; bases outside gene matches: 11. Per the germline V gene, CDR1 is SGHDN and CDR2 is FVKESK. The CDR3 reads CASSRYIRTGVNTGELFF. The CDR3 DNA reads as TGTGCCAGCAGCCGGTATATTCGGACAGGGGTAAACACCGGGGAGCTGTTTTTT.

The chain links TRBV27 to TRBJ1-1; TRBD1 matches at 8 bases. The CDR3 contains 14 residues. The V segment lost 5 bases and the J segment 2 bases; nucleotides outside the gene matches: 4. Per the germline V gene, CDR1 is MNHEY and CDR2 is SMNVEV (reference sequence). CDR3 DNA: TGTGCCAGCAGTATTCAGGGGGCTAACACTGAAGCTTTCTTT. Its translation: CASSIQGANTEAFF.